This T cell receptor (beta chain) stems from a study of shared clonotypes between healthy human individuals. Across the whole study: A couple of female and a few male donors aged 18 to 49 were enrolled.

Profiled with immunoSEQ multiplex PCR; TCRdb holds only in-frame clones, not every one. This table has millions of clones, approximately 93% appearing once. V lost 4 bases, J lost 7 bases, and 11 bases stayed unmatched. This CDR3 is built from 16 residues. Germline CDR1 and CDR2: MDHEN and SYDVKM. This TCR came from a man younger than 35 in good health. Some clones in this sample may be carry-over from other donors' samples. Source material: naive CD4+ T cells from PBMCs. Documented subset: CD45RA+ positively selected. The V gene is TRBV28, the J gene TRBJ2-1; the match to TRBD2 covers 9 bases. Written as DNA, the CDR3 is TGTGCCAGCAGTTCCCCAGCGGGAGGTCGGGGGAATGAGCAGTTCTTC. As protein: CASSSPAGGRGNEQFF.